The TCR beta chain under discussion was sequenced for a study of shared T cell receptors in the human thymus. The ends were cut back, 8 bases at V and 4 bases at J, with 17 bases in the middle. Germline loops: CDR1 MDHEN, CDR2 SYDVKM. This CDR3 has 14 residues. TCRdb's table, derived via immunoSEQ multiplex PCR, lists solely in-frame clones and lacks some. The table has hundreds of thousands of clones, approximately 87% seen once; the top ten hold 0.0095% to 0.013%. These data also formed part of another study, on human thymus T cells. That work contributes: The donors were infants in Finland with congenital heart defects, otherwise immunologically healthy. Corrective cardiac surgery supplied the resected thymus tissue. Among thymic and blood repertoires, usage of V and J genes appeared biased. A high degree of thymic repertoire overlap among unrelated individuals was reported in related research.

This chain uses TRBV28 with TRBJ1-2; D might be TRBD1 (6 bases). This sequence originates from a boy under two years old with a congenital heart defect. Input material: thymocytes. CDR3 DNA: TGTGCCAGCTCCCTCAGGGGAGTGGGCTATGGCTACACCTTC. Translating it yields CASSLRGVGYGYTF.